Below, 16 T cell receptor beta chains from the same sample are listed, as sequenced in a study of OX40 agonist ivuxolimab in advanced cancers. Repertoires were generated with immunoSEQ multiplex PCR, while TCRdb's copy carries only in-frame clones and drops some. This sample has over 65,000 clones, with approximately 86% found just once. The specimen comprised CD4+ or CD8+ T cells sorted from blood, sampled in a trial of the OX40 agonist ivuxolimab. The receptor source for this set is an adult with an advanced solid tumor such as melanoma, head and neck, liver or kidney cancer.

The chain recombines TRBV25-1 with TRBJ1-1; no clear D. The ends were cut back, 7 bases at V and 2 bases at J, with 17 bases in the middle. The CDR3 runs 15 residues. The germline V gene has CDR1 MGHDK and CDR2 SYGVNS. CDR3 nucleotides: TGTGCCAGCACCGACGCAGGCAGACTAAACACTGAAGCTTTCTTT. Its protein is CASTDAGRLNTEAFF.

V is TRBV18 and J is TRBJ1-4; 12 bases line up with TRBD1. Trimming at V came to 5 bases and at J to 8 bases, leaving 6 bases not matched to a gene. CDR1 and CDR2 (germline): KGHSH, LQKENI. This CDR3 comprises 15 residues. Written as DNA, the CDR3 is TGTGCCAGCTCATCAACCGGGACAGGGGGCGAAAAACTGTTTTTT. Translation: CASSSTGTGGEKLFF.

The rearrangement uses TRBV18 and TRBJ1-1; a possible D gene is TRBD1 (5 bases). Between the trimmed V and J ends, which lost 1 base and 7 bases, there was a span of 16 bases. Germline V gene data show CDR1 as KGHSH and CDR2 as LQKENI. The CDR3 has 15 residues. The DNA of the CDR3 is TGTGCCAGCTCACCACTTCCACCACGAGACAGTGAAGCTTTCTTT. Protein: CASSPLPPRDSEAFF.

The chain combines TRBV5-4 with TRBJ1-2; tentatively, D is TRBD1 (5 bases). Germline V gene data show CDR1 as SGHNT and CDR2 as YYREEE (reference sequence). The CDR3 has 14 residues. Trimming took off 4 bases at V and 4 bases at J, with 14 bases between the two ends. CDR3 DNA: TGTGCCAGCAGCCCGGTAGGGGTAGGCTATGGCTACACCTTC. Translation: CASSPVGVGYGYTF.

The chain employs TRBV7-9 and TRBJ2-5; D unclear. CDR1 is SEHNR, CDR2 FQNEAQ, per germline (reference sequence). Trimming removed 6 bases at V and 2 bases at J, with 4 bases between. This CDR3 spans 11 amino acids. This CDR3 is CASSPQETQYF. The CDR3 DNA reads TGTGCCAGCAGTCCTCAAGAGACCCAGTACTTC.

The V gene is TRBV5-4, the J gene TRBJ1-2; 8 bases line up with TRBD1. CDR3 length: 15 amino acids. V was clipped by 5 bases and J by 2 bases; unmatched bases: 8. The germline V gene encodes CDR1 SGHNT and CDR2 YYREEE (reference sequence). In DNA form, the CDR3 reads TGTGCCAGCAGGACGGGACAGGCCACAAACTATGGCTACACCTTC. Its translation is CASRTGQATNYGYTF.

The rearrangement joins TRBV28 to TRBJ2-3; maybe TRBD2 (5 bases). The V end was cut by 11 bases, the J end by 2 bases, with 14 bases between. The CDR3 has 13 amino acids. Per germline, CDR1 MDHEN and CDR2 SYDVKM. CDR3: CAESRASTDTQYF. The CDR3 DNA follows: TGTGCCGAGTCGCGGGCGTCCACAGATACGCAGTATTTT.

This chain connects TRBV2 to TRBJ1-2; TRBD1 matches 9 bases. V lost 3 bases, J lost 3 bases, and 5 bases stayed unmatched. The germline V gene encodes CDR1 SNHLY and CDR2 FYNNEI. This CDR3 contains 15 residues. The CDR3 here is CASSEAGTGHYGYTF. DNA for the CDR3: TGTGCCAGCAGTGAGGCCGGGACAGGGCACTATGGCTACACCTTC.

The CDR3 region is CASSVISGANVLTF. As DNA, the CDR3 is TGTGCCAGCAGTGTGATCTCTGGGGCCAACGTCCTGACTTTC. The chain combines TRBV6-1 with TRBJ2-6; D uncertain. Germline values: CDR1 MNHNS, CDR2 SASEGT. V gave up 4 bases and J gave up 0 bases, with 4 bases separating them. This CDR3 contains 14 residues.

This chain links TRBV10-3 with TRBJ2-2; TRBD1 matches 9 bases. CDR1 is ENHRY and CDR2 is SYGVKD in the germline V gene. With 2 bases clipped from V and 1 base from J, the junction kept 5 bases outside the gene matches. The CDR3 runs to 17 residues. CDR3 sequence (DNA): TGTGCCATCAGTGAGCGACCGGGACAGGGGAACACCGGGGAGCTGTTTTTT. It yields the protein CAISERPGQGNTGELFF.

Here the CDR3 DNA reads TGTGCCAGTAGTATTCTACGGGGGGGCACAGATACGCAGTATTTT. Its protein product is CASSILRGGTDTQYF. V is TRBV19 and J is TRBJ2-3, with 7 positions matching TRBD2. V trimming: 3 bases; J trimming: 1 base; junction bases outside the gene matches: 4. This CDR3 has 15 residues. Germline V gene data show CDR1 as LNHDA and CDR2 as SQIVND (reference sequence).

This clone appeared once. V is TRBV5-6 and J is TRBJ2-3, with 8 bases aligning to TRBD2. Germline trimming cut 4 bases from V and 0 bases from J; bases unmatched to any gene: 7. Germline V gene sequence: CDR1 SGHDT, CDR2 YYEEEE. The CDR3 sequence is 16 residues long. This CDR3 is CASSPGLASSTDTQYF. The CDR3, as DNA: TGTGCCAGCAGCCCTGGACTAGCCTCCAGCACAGATACGCAGTATTTT.

The chain uses TRBV7-3 and TRBJ2-3, with TRBD2 as a possible D gene (6 bases). This CDR3 region has 16 residues. Germline-derived CDR1 and CDR2 are SGHTA and FQGTGA. The germline V and J ends were trimmed by 0 bases and 4 bases, with 14 bases remaining between them. The chain's CDR3 is CASSLTAVAGSDTQYF. The CDR3 bases are TGTGCCAGCAGCTTAACGGCCGTGGCGGGGTCAGATACGCAGTATTTT. Full variable domain (missing parts from reference TRBV7-3 and TRBJ2-3): GAGVSQTPSNKVTEKGKYVELRCDPISGHTALYWYRQSLGQGPEFLIYFQGTGAADDSGLPNDRFFAVRPEGSVSTLKIQRTERGDSAVYLCASSLTAVAGSDTQYFGPGTRLTVL.

This clone came up once. The chain is built from TRBV18 and TRBJ2-5; 8 nucleotides agree with TRBD1. Germline CDR1 and CDR2: KGHSH and LQKENI. The CDR3 is 14 amino acids. Unmatched junction bases numbered 5, after V lost 6 bases and J lost 2 bases. Here the CDR3 DNA reads TGTGCCAGCTCGAACAACAGGGGGCAAGAGACCCAGTACTTC. Its protein is CASSNNRGQETQYF.

This chain joins TRBV10-2 and TRBJ2-5, with 10 bases that match TRBD2. Germline CDR1 and CDR2: WSHSY and SAAADI. V lost 8 bases, J lost 5 bases, and 14 bases stayed unmatched. CDR3 length equals 16 residues. The CDR3 loop reads CASLAGGLPPRETQYF. The DNA of the CDR3 is TGCGCCAGCTTAGCGGGGGGCCTCCCCCCCCGCGAGACCCAGTACTTC.

The chain joins TRBV28 to TRBJ1-1, with D unresolved. V lost 4 bases, J lost 9 bases, and 21 bases lay in between. Germline CDR1 and CDR2: MDHEN and SYDVKM. The CDR3 covers 15 residues. The CDR3 coding sequence is TGTGCCAGCAGTTCCTCGCTTAACAAGCAATCCAAAGCTTTCTTT. Amino acids: CASSSSLNKQSKAFF.